Described below is a single TCR beta chain sequence and its context. The antigen is unknown. RNA transcripts gave rise to amplified TCR beta CDR3 regions. The HTBI primer set drove a first-round RT-PCR of the TCR CDR3. TCRdb reprocessed the multiplex PCR reads with MiXCR, giving one entry per CDR3 protein. The sample lists 500,000 to 750,000 distinct CDR3 sequences; 46% were seen once. The data originate from a study of T cells in Graves' hyperthyroidism and ophthalmopathy. Clinical symptoms, serum thyroxine and TRAb, thyroid ultrasound and orbital computed tomography together formed the diagnostic basis. CDR3 length: 14 residues. V dropped 5 bases and J dropped 8; count of bases not matched to a gene: 11. Germline lookup yields CDR1 SQVTM and CDR2 ANQGSEA. Study conclusions and caveats: With a median lead of approximately 6.4 months before onset, the model predicted ophthalmopathy.

The receptor was isolated from a woman between 18 and 29 years old with Graves' hyperthyroidism. The sample comprised peripheral blood or thyroid tissue (not recorded which). V and J are TRBV29-1 and TRBJ1-3; the match to TRBD1 covers 8 bases. The DNA for the CDR3 is TGCAGCGTTCAGTCAGGACAGGGACTTGACACCATATATTTT. Protein: CSVQSGQGLDTIYF.